This T cell receptor beta chain was sequenced in a study of T cell responses to AZD1222 COVID-19 vaccine. Broader study findings: Mapped onto spike, vaccine-associated CD4 TCRs spanned it and were dominant at 160-218 and 743-854. Within unmutated variant regions lay the reported targets of nearly half of spike-specific TCRs.

Sequencing used immunoSEQ multiplex PCR; TCRdb keeps in-frame clones, though not all of them. This sample has around 99,000 clones, with roughly nine tenths found just once. For this clone: Its antigen is not known.

The sample consisted of peripheral blood, taken on day 0 of AZD1222 vaccination. The origin of this receptor is an adult in good health.

CDR3 amino acids: CASSTGPGTGRPEAFF. The CDR3 DNA is TGTGCCAGTAGTACCGGCCCCGGGACAGGGCGGCCTGAAGCTTTCTTT. The chain employs TRBV19 and TRBJ1-1; 9 nucleotides align to TRBD1. From germline, CDR1 is LNHDA and CDR2 SQIVND (reference sequence). CDR3 size: 16 residues. The V and J ends lost 4 bases and 6 bases, in that order; junction bases with no gene match: 12.